What follows describes a single TCR beta chain. The antigen is undetermined. Uncontrolled infection, other autoimmune disease, pregnancy and lactation each barred patients from inclusion. The V end lost 0 bases, the J end lost 5 bases, and 7 bases lay between the germline ends. Germline-derived CDR1 and CDR2 are SGHNT and YENEEA. This CDR3 comprises 13 residues. Amplification yielded TCR beta CDR3 regions, with RNA transcripts as the source. The HTBI set primed first-round TCR CDR3 RT-PCR. Each CDR3 protein is one row after TCRdb ran MiXCR on the multiplex PCR reads. The repertoire holds approximately 400,000 distinct CDR3 sequences, with approximately 15% as singletons. The data derive from a study of T cells in Graves' hyperthyroidism and ophthalmopathy. Findings of the study overall: Ophthalmopathy was distinguished from stable hyperthyroidism by 13 V-J signatures.

The chain is built from TRBV11-3 and TRBJ1-2, with D possibly TRBD1 on 6 matching bases. The sequenced sample consisted of blood. The clonotype was recovered from a woman between 55 and 75 years old with Graves' hyperthyroidism. The CDR3 DNA reads as TGTGCCAGCAGCTTAGAGGGGACATATGGCTACACCTTC. Its protein is CASSLEGTYGYTF.